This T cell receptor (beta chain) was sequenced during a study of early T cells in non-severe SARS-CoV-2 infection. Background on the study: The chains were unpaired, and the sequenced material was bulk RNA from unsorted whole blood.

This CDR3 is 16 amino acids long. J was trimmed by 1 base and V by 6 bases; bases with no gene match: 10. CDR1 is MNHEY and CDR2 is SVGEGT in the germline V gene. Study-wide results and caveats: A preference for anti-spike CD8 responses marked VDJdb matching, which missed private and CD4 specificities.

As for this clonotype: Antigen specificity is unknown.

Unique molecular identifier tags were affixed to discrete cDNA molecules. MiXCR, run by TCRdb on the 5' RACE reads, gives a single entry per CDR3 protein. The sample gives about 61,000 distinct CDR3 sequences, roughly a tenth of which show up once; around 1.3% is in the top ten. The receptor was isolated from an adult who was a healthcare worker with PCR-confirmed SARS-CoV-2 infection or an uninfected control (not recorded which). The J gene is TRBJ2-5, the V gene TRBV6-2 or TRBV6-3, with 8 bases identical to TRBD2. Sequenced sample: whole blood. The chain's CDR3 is CASSPLAGGFQETQYF. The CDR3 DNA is TGTGCCAGCAGCCCTCTGGCGGGGGGCTTCCAAGAGACCCAGTACTTC.